This T cell receptor beta chain was sequenced during a study of control samples from healthy donors and cancer patients. Profiling relied on immunoSEQ multiplex PCR, and the TCRdb table lists in-frame clones only, not all of them. Found here are about 230,000 clones, more than 65% of them singletons; the top ten hold 13%. Germline CDR1 reads SGHRS; CDR2 reads YFSETQ. The CDR3 spans 14 residues. Between the trimmed V and J ends, which lost 0 bases and 1 base, there was a span of 8 bases. The table lists this clone with a count of one. The TCR sequence derives from a woman aged 55-70 years with lung cancer. Sequences were obtained from PBMCs. The rearrangement uses TRBV5-1 and TRBJ2-7; D is ambiguous. The DNA of the CDR3 is TGCGCCAGCAGCTTGGTTGGCACTTCCTACGAGCAGTACTTC. This codes for CASSLVGTSYEQYF.